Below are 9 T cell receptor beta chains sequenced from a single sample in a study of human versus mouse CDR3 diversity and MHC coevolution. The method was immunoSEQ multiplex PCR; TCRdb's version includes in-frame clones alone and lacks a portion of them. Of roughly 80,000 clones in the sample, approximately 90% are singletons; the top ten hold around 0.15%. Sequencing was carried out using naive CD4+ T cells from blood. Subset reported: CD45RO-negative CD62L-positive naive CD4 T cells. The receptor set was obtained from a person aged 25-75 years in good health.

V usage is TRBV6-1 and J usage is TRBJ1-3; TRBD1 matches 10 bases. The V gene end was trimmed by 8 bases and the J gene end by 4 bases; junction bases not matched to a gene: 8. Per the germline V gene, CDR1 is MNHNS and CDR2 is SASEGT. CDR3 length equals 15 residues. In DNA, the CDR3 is TGTGCCAGCGGCATTCCGGGACAGGGGGGAAACACCATATATTTT. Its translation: CASGIPGQGGNTIYF.

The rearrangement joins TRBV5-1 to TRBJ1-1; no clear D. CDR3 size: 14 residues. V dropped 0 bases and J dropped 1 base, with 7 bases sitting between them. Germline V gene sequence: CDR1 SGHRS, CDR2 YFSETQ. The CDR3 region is CASSLAPGNTEAFF. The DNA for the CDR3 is TGCGCCAGCAGCTTGGCCCCAGGGAACACTGAAGCTTTCTTT.

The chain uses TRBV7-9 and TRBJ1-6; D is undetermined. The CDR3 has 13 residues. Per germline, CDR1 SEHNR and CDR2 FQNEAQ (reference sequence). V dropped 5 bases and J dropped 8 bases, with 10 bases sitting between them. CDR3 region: CASSIVEHSPLHF. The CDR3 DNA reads TGTGCCAGCAGCATAGTGGAGCATTCACCCCTCCACTTT.

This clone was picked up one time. This CDR3 reads CASSGTGTGANVLTF. DNA of the CDR3: TGTGCCAGCAGCGGTACAGGGACCGGGGCCAACGTCCTGACTTTC. The gene calls are TRBV7-8 and TRBJ2-6; D might be TRBD1 (6 bases). Germline CDR1 and CDR2: SGHVS and FQNEAQ. CDR3 length: 15 residues. Between the trimmed V and J ends, which lost 5 bases and 4 bases, there was a span of 12 bases.

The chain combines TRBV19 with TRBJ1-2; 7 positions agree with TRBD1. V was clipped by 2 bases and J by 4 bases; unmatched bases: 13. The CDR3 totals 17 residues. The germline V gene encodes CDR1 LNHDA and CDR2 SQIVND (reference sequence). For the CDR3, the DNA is TGTGCCAGTAGTATACGTACGGGCAGGGGGTATTTCTATGGCTACACCTTC. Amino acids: CASSIRTGRGYFYGYTF.

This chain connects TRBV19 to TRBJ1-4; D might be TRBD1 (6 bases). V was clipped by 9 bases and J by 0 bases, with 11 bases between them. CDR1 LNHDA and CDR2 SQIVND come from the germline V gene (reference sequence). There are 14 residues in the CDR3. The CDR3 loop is CASGTSATNEKLFF. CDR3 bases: TGTGCCAGCGGGACATCCGCAACTAATGAAAAACTGTTTTTT.

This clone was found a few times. In DNA form, the CDR3 reads TGTGCCAGCAGCCAAGAGGCGGCGAACACTGAAGCTTTCTTT. Amino acid sequence: CASSQEAANTEAFF. This chain joins TRBV14 and TRBJ1-1; D is undetermined. Germline V gene data show CDR1 as SGHDN and CDR2 as FVKESK. CDR3 length equals 14 residues. V was shortened by 0 bases and J by 1 base, with 6 bases between the two germline ends.

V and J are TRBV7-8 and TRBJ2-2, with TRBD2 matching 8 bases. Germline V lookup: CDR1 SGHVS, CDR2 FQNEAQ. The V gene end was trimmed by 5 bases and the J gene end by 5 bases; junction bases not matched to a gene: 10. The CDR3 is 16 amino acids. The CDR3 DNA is TGTGCCAGCAGCACTGAGGGACTAGGCCTAACCGGGGAGCTGTTTTTT. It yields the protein CASSTEGLGLTGELFF.

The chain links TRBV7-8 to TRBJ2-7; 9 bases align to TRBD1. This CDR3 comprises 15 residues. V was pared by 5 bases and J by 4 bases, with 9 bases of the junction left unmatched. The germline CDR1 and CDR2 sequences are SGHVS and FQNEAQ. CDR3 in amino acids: CASSVGGQGRYEQYF. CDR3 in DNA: TGTGCCAGCAGCGTAGGGGGACAGGGTAGGTACGAGCAGTACTTC.